The 9 T cell receptor beta chains listed next were all sequenced from one sample in a study of a mutant IDH1 vaccine in newly diagnosed glioma. The time point is: baseline, week 1 (first vaccination visit). Described treatment: pre-vaccination baseline after standard-of-care therapy. Libraries were prepared by immunoSEQ multiplex PCR; TCRdb keeps only in-frame clonotypes and omits some of them. The sample consists of tens of thousands of clones, over 75% of them appearing once. Source: PBMCs, taken from a glioma patient treated with radiotherapy, temozolomide or both. These receptors were taken from a man aged 25 to 40 with glioma.

The chain joins TRBV5-1 to TRBJ1-4; weak D call: TRBD1 (5 bases). Germline CDR1 reads SGHRS; CDR2 reads YFSETQ. The CDR3 sequence is 15 residues long. With 5 bases removed from V and 0 bases from J, the gap between germline ends came to 11 bases. The CDR3 coding sequence is TGCGCCAGCAGGGACACAGTTGCAACTAATGAAAAACTGTTTTTT. This encodes CASRDTVATNEKLFF. The full variable domain, rest sourced from reference TRBV5-1 and TRBJ1-4, is KAGVTQTPRYLIKTRGQQVTLSCSPISGHRSVSWYQQTPGQGLQFLFEYFSETQRNKGNFPGRFSGRQFSNSRSEMNVSTLELGDSALYLCASRDTVATNEKLFFGSGTQLSVL.

The rearrangement joins TRBV12-5 to TRBJ1-2, with 7 bases identical to TRBD1. After removal of 1 base from V and 8 bases from J, the junction contained 4 bases not matched to a gene. CDR3 size: 13 residues. Per germline, CDR1 LGHNT and CDR2 FRNRAP. The CDR3 bases are TGTGCTAGTGGTTTGGGAGACAGGGCCGGCTACACCTTC. Its protein product is CASGLGDRAGYTF.

The chain couples TRBV28 to TRBJ2-7; D call uncertain. Per germline, CDR1 MDHEN and CDR2 SYDVKM. CDR3 length: 13 residues. Trimming pared 6 bases from V and 3 bases from J, leaving 12 bases between. The CDR3 nucleotides read TGTGCCAGCAGCTGGACCTCGGGCTACGAGCAGTACTTC. Its translation is CASSWTSGYEQYF.

This clone was detected only a few times. The chain is built from TRBV5-4 and TRBJ2-1; D gene unclear. V shed 4 bases and J shed 7 bases, with 15 bases lying between them. The CDR3 consists of 14 residues. CDR1 and CDR2 (germline): SGHNT, YYREEE (reference sequence). The CDR3 here is CASSLSWVSNEQFF. CDR3 in DNA: TGTGCCAGCAGCCTGTCGTGGGTTTCGAATGAGCAGTTCTTC.

The gene calls are TRBV18 and TRBJ1-6, with 7 nucleotides matching TRBD1. The CDR3 extends over 17 amino acids. Unmatched junction bases numbered 3, after V lost 1 base and J lost 0 bases. The germline V gene has CDR1 KGHSH and CDR2 LQKENI. The CDR3 protein is CASSPRGDSSYNSPLHF. CDR3 sequence (DNA): TGTGCCAGCTCACCACGAGGGGACAGCTCCTATAATTCACCCCTCCACTTT.

This clone was seen just once. This chain joins TRBV7-2 and TRBJ2-7, with D maybe TRBD2 (6 bases). Trimming removed 5 bases from V and 3 bases from J, with 8 bases in between. The CDR3 length is 12 residues. Germline values: CDR1 SGHTA, CDR2 FQGNSA. CDR3 region: CASSNSGYEQYF. DNA for the CDR3: TGTGCCAGCAGCAATAGCGGCTACGAGCAGTACTTC.

The V call is TRBV6-1, the J call TRBJ2-3; D remains ambiguous. Per the germline V gene, CDR1 is MNHNS and CDR2 is SASEGT. The CDR3 totals 13 residues. Trimming shortened V by 4 bases and J by 5 bases, and 10 bases separated the two germline ends. The CDR3 region is CASSAWWEDTQYF. CDR3 DNA sequence: TGTGCCAGCAGTGCGTGGTGGGAAGATACGCAGTATTTT.

The chain uses TRBV6-6 and TRBJ2-1; weak D call: TRBD2 (5 bases). V shed 2 bases and J shed 8 bases, with 13 bases lying between them. The CDR3 contains 14 residues. CDR1 MNHNY and CDR2 SVGAGI come from the germline V gene (reference sequence). CDR3 nucleotide sequence: TGTGCCAGCAGTTACCCCTCTGAGGACTATGAGCAGTTCTTC. This encodes CASSYPSEDYEQFF.

The genes are TRBV4-2 and TRBJ2-5; D remains unclear. CDR3 length: 12 residues. The ends were cut back, 4 bases at V and 4 bases at J, with 7 bases in the middle. CDR1 is LGHNA and CDR2 is YNFKEQ in the germline V gene. The CDR3, as DNA: TGTGCCAGCAGCCGCCCGGGAGAGACCCAGTACTTC. It yields the protein CASSRPGETQYF.